The T cell receptor (beta chain) under discussion was sequenced for a study of blood T cells in healthy people across ages. Overall study context: Template switching retrieved approximately one barcoded beta molecule for each two T cells.

Many counts were recorded for this clonotype. Through a sample-barcoded 5' primer and a J-beta primer mix, a second PCR was run for 7 to 11 cycles. Every cDNA molecule carried a tag from a template-switch adaptor bearing 12 random nucleotides. TCRdb recomputed calls from the 5' RACE reads with MiXCR, one row per CDR3 protein. The table has approximately 700,000 distinct CDR3 sequences, roughly 30% seen once. Germline CDR1 reads LGHDT; CDR2 reads YNNKEL (reference sequence). CDR3 length: 16 residues. V was shortened by 1 base and J by 6 bases, with 19 bases between the two germline ends. The receptor was derived from a woman of 80 years or more in good health. V usage is TRBV3-1 and J usage is TRBJ2-7; D may match TRBD1 or TRBD2 (5 bases each). The source material was blood. CDR3 DNA: TGTGCCAGCAGCCAAGCTGGGACCTGGAGGCACTCCGAGCAGTACTTC. It codes for CASSQAGTWRHSEQYF.